These 27 T cell receptor beta chains came from one sample sequenced in a study of cytomegalovirus exposure and HLA in healthy donors (dated by TCRdb to 2016 to 2017). The method was the immunoSEQ multiplex PCR assay. TCRdb mirrors the immuneACCESS table, restricted to in-frame sequences. Some clones are absent from its copies; in checked studies, under half trace to an unresolved V gene, and the reason for the others is unknown. The table for this sample lists 55,000 to 75,000 clones; roughly 94% of them were counted only once. The ten largest clones take up more than 1.2% of the sample. Specimen: PBMCs. The receptors derive from a man between 18 and 29 years old in good health and CMV-seropositive.

The genes are TRBV7-3 and TRBJ2-1; TRBD2 agrees at 10 bases. Trimming took 3 bases from V and 4 from J; bases not matched to a gene: 6. Germline V lookup: CDR1 SGHTA, CDR2 FQGTGA. This CDR3 is 16 amino acids long. The CDR3 region is CASSFSSSGGYNEQFF. The CDR3 DNA reads as TGTGCCAGCAGCTTCAGTTCTAGCGGGGGTTACAATGAGCAGTTCTTC.

This sequence joins TRBV7-3 and TRBJ2-2; perhaps TRBD1 as D (5 bases). This CDR3 is 15 amino acids long. The ends were cut back, 4 bases at V and 5 bases at J, with 14 bases in the middle. Germline V gives CDR1 SGHTA, CDR2 FQGTGA. The CDR3 spells CASSYSMAGTGELFF. For the CDR3, the DNA is TGTGCCAGCAGCTACAGCATGGCAGGGACCGGGGAGCTGTTTTTT.

This chain links TRBV7-8 with TRBJ2-1; the D is unclear. V was cut by 4 bases and J by 2 bases, with 9 bases left in between. Germline CDR1 reads SGHVS; CDR2 reads FQNEAQ. The CDR3 totals 14 residues. In DNA form, the CDR3 reads TGTGCCAGCAGCTATAGTAGAGCCTACAATGAGCAGTTCTTC. Protein sequence: CASSYSRAYNEQFF.

The V and J genes are TRBV6-1 and TRBJ1-1; 11 nucleotides align to TRBD1. The CDR3 covers 15 residues. After removal of 5 bases from V and 10 bases from J, the junction contained 12 bases not matched to a gene. Germline loops: CDR1 MNHNS, CDR2 SASEGT. CDR3 coding DNA: TGTGCCAGCAGTACACCCGGGACAGGGGGTAATGGAGCTTTCTTT. Protein sequence: CASSTPGTGGNGAFF.

J is TRBJ1-2 and V is TRBV6-6; D remains unclear. This CDR3 is 14 amino acids long. Trimming cost V 6 bases and J 2 bases, with 13 bases left between them. Germline-derived CDR1 and CDR2 are MNHNY and SVGAGI (reference sequence). The CDR3 sequence is CASSDSPANYGYTF. The CDR3 DNA sequence: TGTGCCAGCAGCGACTCGCCGGCAAACTATGGCTACACCTTC.

The chain recombines TRBV28 with TRBJ2-3; the D is unclear. The V end was cut by 3 bases, the J end by 2 bases, with 12 bases between. The CDR3 is 15 residues long. Germline assignment: CDR1 MDHEN and CDR2 SYDVKM. The CDR3 nucleotides read TGTGCCAGCAGTTTGTTTAGTAGAAACACAGATACGCAGTATTTT. Amino acid sequence: CASSLFSRNTDTQYF.

The DNA of the CDR3 is TGTGCCAGTAGTACCGGGGCCAAAAACATTCAGTACTTC. Protein sequence: CASSTGAKNIQYF. V is TRBV19 and J is TRBJ2-4, with no clear D. Germline V gives CDR1 LNHDA, CDR2 SQIVND (reference sequence). The CDR3 spans 13 residues. V dropped 4 bases and J dropped 1 base, with 5 bases sitting between them.

This chain uses TRBV19 with TRBJ2-7, with D tentatively TRBD1 (6 bases). The ends were cut back, 2 bases at V and 0 bases at J, with 17 bases in the middle. The germline V gene has CDR1 LNHDA and CDR2 SQIVND (reference sequence). This CDR3 spans 17 amino acids. CDR3 sequence: CASSIYGTSSSSYEQYF. DNA of the CDR3: TGTGCCAGTAGTATATACGGGACATCGTCGAGCTCCTACGAGCAGTACTTC.

The chain employs TRBV5-1 and TRBJ2-1; the match to TRBD2 covers 9 bases. Germline V gives CDR1 SGHRS, CDR2 YFSETQ. The CDR3 totals 17 residues. J was trimmed by 3 bases and V by 0 bases; bases with no gene match: 7. CDR3 in DNA: TGCGCCAGCAGCTTGGCCGGTAGCGGGAGTATCTACAATGAGCAGTTCTTC. Translation: CASSLAGSGSIYNEQFF.

The chain carries TRBV7-9 and TRBJ2-3; 14 nucleotides align to TRBD2. The CDR3 runs to 17 residues. J was trimmed by 4 bases and V by 3 bases; bases with no gene match: 6. From germline, CDR1 is SEHNR and CDR2 FQNEAQ (reference sequence). CDR3 sequence: CASSLGLAGVPADTQYF. In DNA form, the CDR3 reads TGTGCCAGCAGCTTGGGACTAGCGGGAGTACCTGCAGATACGCAGTATTTT.

The chain has TRBV27 and TRBJ2-7, with TRBD2 identical over 16 bases. V lost 5 bases to trimming and J lost 0 bases; unmatched junction nucleotides: 4. The germline CDR1 and CDR2 sequences are MNHEY and SMNVEV (reference sequence). The CDR3 has 17 amino acids. CDR3 nucleotides: TGTGCCAGCAGTCCGGGACTAGCGGGAGGGCGCTCCTACGAGCAGTACTTC. Its translation: CASSPGLAGGRSYEQYF.

This clone was seen just once. The chain couples TRBV5-1 to TRBJ2-2; 9 nucleotides match TRBD2. With 1 base clipped from V and 1 base from J, the junction kept 5 bases outside the gene matches. Looked up from germline, CDR1 is SGHRS and CDR2 is YFSETQ. This CDR3 is built from 17 residues. CDR3 amino acids: CASSLSPAGGNTGELFF. CDR3 in DNA: TGCGCCAGCAGCTTGTCTCCAGCGGGAGGGAACACCGGGGAGCTGTTTTTT.

V gene TRBV6-6 combines with J gene TRBJ1-2, with 7 bases identical to TRBD1. Germline V gene sequence: CDR1 MNHNY, CDR2 SVGAGI (reference sequence). This CDR3 has 14 residues. V shed 2 bases, J shed 4 bases, and the junction held 4 bases outside the gene matches. The CDR3: CASSYATGLYGYTF. DNA for the CDR3: TGTGCCAGCAGTTACGCGACAGGGCTCTATGGCTACACCTTC.

This sequence joins TRBV27 and TRBJ1-1; perhaps TRBD1 as D (6 bases). V was cut by 8 bases and J by 8 bases, with 12 bases left in between. This CDR3 region has 11 residues. Looked up from germline, CDR1 is MNHEY and CDR2 is SMNVEV (reference sequence). The CDR3 DNA reads TGTGCCAGCTTCGGGGGGCAGGAAGCTTTCTTT. This translates into CASFGGQEAFF.

V gene TRBV9 combines with J gene TRBJ2-1; tentatively, D is TRBD2 (6 bases). The CDR3 is 14 residues long. Trimming took 4 bases from V and 10 from J, leaving 18 bases between them. Germline V gene data show CDR1 as SGDLS and CDR2 as YYNGEE. The CDR3 DNA is TGTGCCAGCAGCCCGGGAGATAGAGGCAGGGAGCAGTTCTTC. It encodes CASSPGDRGREQFF.

The CDR3 sequence is CASSLVSGDSGNTIYF. For the CDR3, the DNA is TGCGCCAGCAGCTTGGTTTCCGGGGACTCTGGAAACACCATATATTTT. The V and J genes are TRBV5-1 and TRBJ1-3; no clear D gene. Deletions cut 0 bases from V and 0 bases from J, with 10 bases between. CDR1 SGHRS and CDR2 YFSETQ come from the germline V gene. This CDR3 spans 16 amino acids.

This chain connects TRBV7-3 to TRBJ2-2; 9 bases line up with TRBD2. CDR3 length: 15 residues. Germline V gene sequence: CDR1 SGHTA, CDR2 FQGTGA. J lost 5 bases, V lost 4 bases, and 5 bases had no gene match. CDR3 DNA: TGTGCCAGCAGCTCCACGACTAGCGGTACCGGGGAGCTGTTTTTT. It is translated as CASSSTTSGTGELFF.

The rearrangement uses TRBV19 and TRBJ2-7; 9 bases are shared with TRBD1. V was pared by 3 bases and J by 2 bases, with 5 bases of the junction left unmatched. This CDR3 contains 15 residues. The germline gives CDR1 LNHDA, CDR2 SQIVND (reference sequence). DNA for the CDR3: TGTGCCAGTAGTATTGGGACAGGGAGTCCCTACGAGCAGTACTTC. Translation: CASSIGTGSPYEQYF.

The chain has TRBV7-3 and TRBJ2-3; D is possibly TRBD2 (6 bases). V lost 2 bases and J 6 bases, leaving 12 bases between the germline ends. Germline values: CDR1 SGHTA, CDR2 FQGTGA. The CDR3 length is 14 residues. The CDR3 nucleotides read TGTGCCAGCAGCTTATCGCGGGACGGGGATACGCAGTATTTT. Protein: CASSLSRDGDTQYF.

This chain links TRBV9 with TRBJ2-1; D unclear. V was clipped by 2 bases and J by 2 bases, with 5 bases between them. Germline V gene lookup returns CDR1 SGDLS and CDR2 YYNGEE. The CDR3 sequence is 13 residues long. CDR3 in DNA: TGTGCCAGCAGCGTTTTAGCCTACAATGAGCAGTTCTTC. Protein: CASSVLAYNEQFF.

The J gene is TRBJ1-4, the V gene TRBV2; D possibly corresponds to TRBD1 (5 bases). The CDR3 loop spans 13 amino acids. Germline CDR1 and CDR2: SNHLY and FYNNEI. Trimming took 5 bases from V and 8 from J, leaving 12 bases between them. For the CDR3, the DNA is TGTGCCAGCAGTCGGGGGGTTGTGGAAAAACTGTTTTTT. Amino acid sequence: CASSRGVVEKLFF.

This chain uses TRBV20-1 with TRBJ2-7; D unclear. This CDR3 is built from 10 residues. Germline V lookup: CDR1 DFQATT, CDR2 SNEGSKA (reference sequence). With 5 bases removed from V and 4 bases from J, the gap between germline ends came to 6 bases. This CDR3 reads CSAGQYEQYF. CDR3 DNA sequence: TGCAGTGCTGGGCAATACGAGCAGTACTTC.

The rearrangement joins TRBV6-6 to TRBJ1-2; 10 positions agree with TRBD1. The CDR3 runs 15 residues. Germline CDR1 MNHNY, CDR2 SVGAGI (reference sequence). V was clipped by 5 bases and J by 8 bases; unmatched bases: 11. CDR3 sequence reads: CASSAPDRGRSGYTF. The CDR3 DNA reads as TGTGCCAGCAGTGCCCCGGACAGGGGGAGGTCGGGCTACACCTTC.

This chain uses TRBV9 with TRBJ2-2, with 13 positions matching TRBD2. This CDR3 comprises 16 residues. With 3 bases clipped from V and 8 bases from J, the junction kept 7 bases outside the gene matches. Germline CDR1 is SGDLS and CDR2 is YYNGEE. The CDR3 loop reads CASSGGTSGTTGELFF. The DNA for the CDR3 is TGTGCCAGCAGCGGAGGGACTAGCGGGACCACTGGGGAGCTGTTTTTT.

V and J are TRBV5-1 and TRBJ2-5, with TRBD2 matching 11 bases. Losses at the gene ends were 3 bases for V and 1 base for J; bases not matched to a gene: 5. Germline-derived CDR1 and CDR2 are SGHRS and YFSETQ. The CDR3 length is 16 residues. In nucleotides, the CDR3 is TGCGCCAGCAGCTCGTTTGGACTAGCGGGCCAAGAGACCCAGTACTTC. It specifies CASSSFGLAGQETQYF.

This chain uses TRBV29-1 with TRBJ2-5; a possible D gene is TRBD2 (6 bases). There are 16 residues in the CDR3. V lost 4 bases and J lost 5, with 23 bases in between. Germline V gives CDR1 SQVTM, CDR2 ANQGSEA. CDR3 DNA sequence: TGCAGCGTTGTTCCCGGCGGGACGGGCCCACGGGAGACCCAGTACTTC. Its translation is CSVVPGGTGPRETQYF.

There are a few counts of this clone. The V gene is TRBV7-2, the J gene TRBJ1-5; D remains ambiguous. The CDR3 is made up of 15 amino acids. In germline, CDR1 is SGHTA, CDR2 FQGNSA. V was trimmed by 3 bases and J by 4 bases, leaving 13 bases between them. This CDR3 reads CASSFLDGLNQPQHF. The CDR3 region has the DNA TGTGCCAGCAGCTTCCTAGACGGTCTGAATCAGCCCCAGCATTTT.